This paragraph covers one TCR beta chain sequence. The data were obtained in a study of blood T cell repertoires in COVID-19. The CDR3 spans 16 residues. CDR1 MNHEY and CDR2 SVGEGT come from the germline V gene. V was trimmed by 5 bases and J by 4 bases, leaving 20 bases between them. In the authors' methods: Quantification of nucleated cells was approximated via reference gene primer amplification. Only in-frame clones appear in the TCRdb table, and some are missing; sequencing was by immunoSEQ multiplex PCR. D and trimming were read from the DNA, whereas the V and J calls and clone size are those reported in that table. The sample yields more than 60,000 clones, under 95% seen once.

This rearrangement joins TRBV6-2 or TRBV6-3 to TRBJ2-5; TRBD2 might be the D (7 bases). The source is a human donor in a cohort sampled during active COVID-19. Sequenced input: peripheral blood. The CDR3 region has the DNA TGTGCCAGCAGTAACCCCTTAGGGGGGGGCGGAGAGACCCAGTACTTC. Translation gives CASSNPLGGGGETQYF.